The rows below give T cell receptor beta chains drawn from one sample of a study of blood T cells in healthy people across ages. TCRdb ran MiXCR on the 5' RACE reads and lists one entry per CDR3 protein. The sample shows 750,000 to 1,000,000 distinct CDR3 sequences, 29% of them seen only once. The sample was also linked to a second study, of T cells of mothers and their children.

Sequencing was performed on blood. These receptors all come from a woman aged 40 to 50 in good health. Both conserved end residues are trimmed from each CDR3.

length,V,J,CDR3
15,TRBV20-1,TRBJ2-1,SARGTEPGLDYNEQF
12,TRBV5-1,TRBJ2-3,ASSGAFGGDTQY
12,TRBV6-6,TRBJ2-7,ASRQGTGAYEQY
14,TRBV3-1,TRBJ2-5,ASSQRNSGLQETQY
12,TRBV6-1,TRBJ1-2,ASKGKVLNYGYT
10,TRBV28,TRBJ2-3,ASSTVTDTQY
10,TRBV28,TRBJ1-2,ASIRDRGGYT
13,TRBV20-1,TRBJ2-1,SASEGRSSYNEQF
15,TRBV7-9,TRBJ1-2,ASRESSRDRVSRGST
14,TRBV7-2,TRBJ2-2,ASSSSSGVLTGELF
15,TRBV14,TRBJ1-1,ASSQELEGVRNTEAF
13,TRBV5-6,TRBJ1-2,ASSLVSAGGYGYT
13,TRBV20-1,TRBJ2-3,SALIAGESTDTQY
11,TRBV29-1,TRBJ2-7,SVADRTYYEQY
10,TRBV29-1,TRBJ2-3,SIQGQSDTQY
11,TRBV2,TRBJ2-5,ASSDRGRETQY
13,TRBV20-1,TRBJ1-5,SARAPGAGNQPQH
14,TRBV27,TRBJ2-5,ASSRFSGTGGQTQY
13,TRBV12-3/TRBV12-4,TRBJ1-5,ASSWTGGSNQPQH
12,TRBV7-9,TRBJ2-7,ASSLGDLPYEQY
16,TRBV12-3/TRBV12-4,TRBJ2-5,ASSLIRGGDRGHETQY
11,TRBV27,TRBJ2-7,ASNRAQGYEQY
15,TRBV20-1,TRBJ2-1,SARDEGLAGALREQF
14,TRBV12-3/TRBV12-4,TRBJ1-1,ASTQSLGRRGTEAF
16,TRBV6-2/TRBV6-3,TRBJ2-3,ASRDDETSYMRADTQY
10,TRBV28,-,ASGQGGIEQY
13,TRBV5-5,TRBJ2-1,ASSLARTGGNEQF
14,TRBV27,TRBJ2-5,ASSQGTVGGEETQY
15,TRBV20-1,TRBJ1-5,SAGPPSGSRSNQPQH
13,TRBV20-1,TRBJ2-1,SASTAGGAYNEQF
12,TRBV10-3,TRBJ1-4,AISDGIANEKLF
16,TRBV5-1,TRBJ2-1,ASSLNPLASRRYNEQF
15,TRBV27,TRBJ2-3,ASSLSPSGGYTDTQY
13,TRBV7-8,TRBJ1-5,ASSLARISNQPQH
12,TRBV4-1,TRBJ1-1,ASSQDWNRVEAF
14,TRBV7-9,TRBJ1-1,ASSLAGSGGWSEAF
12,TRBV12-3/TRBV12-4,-,ASTSLGGGQTQY
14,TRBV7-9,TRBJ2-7,ASSLARASGSAEQY
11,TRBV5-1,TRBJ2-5,ASSKYEKETQY
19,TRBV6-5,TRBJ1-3,ASSYSTSVYTQGESGNTIY